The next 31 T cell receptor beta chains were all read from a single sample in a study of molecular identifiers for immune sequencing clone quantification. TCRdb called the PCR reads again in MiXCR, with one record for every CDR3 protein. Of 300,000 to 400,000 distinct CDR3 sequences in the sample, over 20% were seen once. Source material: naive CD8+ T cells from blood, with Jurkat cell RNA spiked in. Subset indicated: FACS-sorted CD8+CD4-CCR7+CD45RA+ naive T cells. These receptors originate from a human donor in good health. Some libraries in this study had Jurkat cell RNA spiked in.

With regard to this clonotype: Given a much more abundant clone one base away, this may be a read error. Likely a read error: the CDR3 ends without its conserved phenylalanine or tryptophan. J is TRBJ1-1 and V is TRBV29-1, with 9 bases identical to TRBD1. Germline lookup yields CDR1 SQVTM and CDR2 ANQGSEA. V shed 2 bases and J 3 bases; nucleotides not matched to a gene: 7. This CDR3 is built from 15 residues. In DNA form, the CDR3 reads TGCAGCGTTGAACAACAGGGGGCTTTTGACACTGAAGCTTTCCTT. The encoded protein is CSVEQQGAFDTEAFL.

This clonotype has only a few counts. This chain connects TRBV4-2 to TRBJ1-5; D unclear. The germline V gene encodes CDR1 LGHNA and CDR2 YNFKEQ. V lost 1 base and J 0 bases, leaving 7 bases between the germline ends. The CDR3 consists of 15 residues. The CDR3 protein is CASSQGQVSNQPQHF. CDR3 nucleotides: TGTGCCAGCAGCCAAGGGCAGGTTAGCAATCAGCCCCAGCATTTT.

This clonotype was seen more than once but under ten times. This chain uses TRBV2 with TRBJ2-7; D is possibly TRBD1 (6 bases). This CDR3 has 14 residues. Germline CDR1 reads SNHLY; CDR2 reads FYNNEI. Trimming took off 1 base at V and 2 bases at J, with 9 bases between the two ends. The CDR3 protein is CASSEGGTTYEQYF. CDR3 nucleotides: TGTGCCAGCAGTGAAGGGGGGACAACCTACGAGCAGTACTTC.

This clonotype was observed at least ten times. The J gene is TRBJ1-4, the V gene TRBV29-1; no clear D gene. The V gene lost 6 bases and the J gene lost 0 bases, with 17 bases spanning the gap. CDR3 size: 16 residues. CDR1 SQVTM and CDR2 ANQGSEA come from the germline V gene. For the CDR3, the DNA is TGCAGCGTGGGAGACCCTGACTTGGCAACTAATGAAAAACTGTTTTTT. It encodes CSVGDPDLATNEKLFF.

CDR3 loop: CASSTGLAEHQETQYF. The CDR3 region has the DNA TGTGCCAGCAGCACCGGACTAGCAGAACACCAAGAGACCCAGTACTTC. This chain joins TRBV7-2 and TRBJ2-5, with 8 positions matching TRBD2. The germline gives CDR1 SGHTA, CDR2 FQGNSA. The V gene end was trimmed by 5 bases and the J gene end by 0 bases; junction bases not matched to a gene: 8. The CDR3 is 16 amino acids.

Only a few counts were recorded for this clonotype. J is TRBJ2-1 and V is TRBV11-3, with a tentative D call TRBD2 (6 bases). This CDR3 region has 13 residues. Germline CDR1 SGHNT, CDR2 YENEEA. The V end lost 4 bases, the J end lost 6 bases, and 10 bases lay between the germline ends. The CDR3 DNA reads TGTGCCAGCAGCTCGGGACTCCGCAATGAGCAGTTCTTC. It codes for CASSSGLRNEQFF.

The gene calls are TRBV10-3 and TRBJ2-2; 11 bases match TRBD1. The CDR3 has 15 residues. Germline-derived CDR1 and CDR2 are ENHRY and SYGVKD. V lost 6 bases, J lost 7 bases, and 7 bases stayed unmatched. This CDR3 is CAISGGQGAIGELFF. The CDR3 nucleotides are TGTGCCATCAGCGGCGGACAGGGGGCAATCGGGGAGCTGTTTTTT.

CDR3 DNA: TGTGCCAGCAGCTTAGGGCTGGGTATGGATACGCAGTATTTT. This sequence encodes CASSLGLGMDTQYF. The chain joins TRBV7-2 to TRBJ2-3, with no clear D. The CDR3 consists of 14 residues. Germline values: CDR1 SGHTA, CDR2 FQGNSA. Trimming removed 1 base at V and 6 bases at J, with 11 bases between.

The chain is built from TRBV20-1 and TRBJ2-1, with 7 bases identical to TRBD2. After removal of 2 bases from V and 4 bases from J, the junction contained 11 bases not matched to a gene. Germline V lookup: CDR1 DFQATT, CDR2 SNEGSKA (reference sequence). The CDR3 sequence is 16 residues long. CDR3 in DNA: TGCAGTGCTAGACCCAATCCAGCGGGGTCTTACAATGAGCAGTTCTTC. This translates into CSARPNPAGSYNEQFF.

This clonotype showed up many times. This chain's CDR3 is CSVEVRSANTEAFF. CDR3 bases: TGCAGCGTTGAGGTCAGGTCGGCGAACACTGAAGCTTTCTTT. This chain uses TRBV29-1 with TRBJ1-1; D ambiguous. This CDR3 has 14 amino acids. Trimming cost V 3 bases and J 1 base, with 12 bases left between them. CDR1 SQVTM and CDR2 ANQGSEA come from the germline V gene.

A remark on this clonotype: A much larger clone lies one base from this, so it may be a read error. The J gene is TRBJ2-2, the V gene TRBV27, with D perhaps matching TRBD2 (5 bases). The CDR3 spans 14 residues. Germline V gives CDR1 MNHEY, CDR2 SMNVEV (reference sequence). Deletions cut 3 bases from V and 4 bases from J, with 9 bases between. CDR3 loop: CASSLGDSTGELFF. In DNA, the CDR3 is TGTGCCAGCAGTTTGGGAGATAGCACCGGGGAGCTGTTTTTT.

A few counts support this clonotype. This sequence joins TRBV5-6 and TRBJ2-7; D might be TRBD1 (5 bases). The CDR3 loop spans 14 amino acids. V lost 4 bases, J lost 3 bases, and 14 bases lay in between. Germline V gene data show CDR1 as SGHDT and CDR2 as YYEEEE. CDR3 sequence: CASSRAGQGYEQYF. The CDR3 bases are TGTGCCAGCAGCCGAGCCGGACAAGGCTACGAGCAGTACTTC.

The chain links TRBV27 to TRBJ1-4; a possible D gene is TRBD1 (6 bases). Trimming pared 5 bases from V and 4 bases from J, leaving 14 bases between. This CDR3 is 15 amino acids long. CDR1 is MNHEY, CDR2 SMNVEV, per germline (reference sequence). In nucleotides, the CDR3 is TGTGCCAGCAGTCCCGGACAGCTTCTTAATGAAAAACTGTTTTTT. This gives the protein CASSPGQLLNEKLFF.

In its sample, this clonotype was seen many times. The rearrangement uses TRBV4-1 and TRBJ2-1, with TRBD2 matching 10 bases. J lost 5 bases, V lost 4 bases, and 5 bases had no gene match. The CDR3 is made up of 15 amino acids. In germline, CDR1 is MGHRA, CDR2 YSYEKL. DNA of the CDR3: TGCGCCAGCAGCCGGGGACTAGCGAGGAACAATGAGCAGTTCTTC. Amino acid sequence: CASSRGLARNNEQFF.

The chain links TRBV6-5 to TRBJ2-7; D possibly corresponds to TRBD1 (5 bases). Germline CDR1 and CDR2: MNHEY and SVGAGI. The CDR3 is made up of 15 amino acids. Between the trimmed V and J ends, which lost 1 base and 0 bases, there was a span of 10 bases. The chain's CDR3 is CASSYLRQSSYEQYF. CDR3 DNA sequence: TGTGCCAGCAGTTACTTGCGACAGAGCTCCTACGAGCAGTACTTC.

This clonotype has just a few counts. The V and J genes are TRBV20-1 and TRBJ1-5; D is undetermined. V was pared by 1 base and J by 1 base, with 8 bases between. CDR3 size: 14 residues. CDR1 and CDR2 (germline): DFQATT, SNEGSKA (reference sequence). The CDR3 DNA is TGCAGTGCTAGAGTCGGGATGAGCAATCAGCCCCAGCATTTT. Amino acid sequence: CSARVGMSNQPQHF.

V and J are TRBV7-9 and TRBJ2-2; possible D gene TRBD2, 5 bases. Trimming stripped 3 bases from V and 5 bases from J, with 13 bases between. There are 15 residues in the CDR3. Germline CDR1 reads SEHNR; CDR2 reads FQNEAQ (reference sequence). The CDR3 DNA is TGTGCCAGCAGCTTCGGCGGGCAGAGGACCGGGGAGCTGTTTTTT. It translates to CASSFGGQRTGELFF.

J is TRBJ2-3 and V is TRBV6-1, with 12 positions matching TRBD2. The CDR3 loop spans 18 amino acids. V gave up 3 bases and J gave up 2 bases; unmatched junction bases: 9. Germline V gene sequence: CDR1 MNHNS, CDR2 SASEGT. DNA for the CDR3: TGTGCCAGCAGTGATTTAATAGGACTAGCGGGGATCACAGATACGCAGTATTTT. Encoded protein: CASSDLIGLAGITDTQYF.

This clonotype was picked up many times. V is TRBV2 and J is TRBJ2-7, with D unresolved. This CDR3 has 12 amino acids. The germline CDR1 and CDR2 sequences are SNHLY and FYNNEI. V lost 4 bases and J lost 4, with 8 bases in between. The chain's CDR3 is CASSVVGYEQYF. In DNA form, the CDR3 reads TGTGCCAGCAGTGTAGTGGGGTACGAGCAGTACTTC.

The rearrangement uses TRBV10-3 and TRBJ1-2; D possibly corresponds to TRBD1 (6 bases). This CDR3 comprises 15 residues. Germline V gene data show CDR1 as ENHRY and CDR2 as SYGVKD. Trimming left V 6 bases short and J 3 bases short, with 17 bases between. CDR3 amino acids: CAIRYSTGSDYGYTF. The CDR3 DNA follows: TGTGCCATCAGATATAGTACAGGGAGCGACTATGGCTACACCTTC.

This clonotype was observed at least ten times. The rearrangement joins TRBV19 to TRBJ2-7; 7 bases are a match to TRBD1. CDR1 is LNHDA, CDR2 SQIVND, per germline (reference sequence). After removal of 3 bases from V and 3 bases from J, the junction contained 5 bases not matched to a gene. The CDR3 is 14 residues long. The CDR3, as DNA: TGTGCCAGTAGTATCGGGACAGCTTACTACGAGCAGTACTTC. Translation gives CASSIGTAYYEQYF.

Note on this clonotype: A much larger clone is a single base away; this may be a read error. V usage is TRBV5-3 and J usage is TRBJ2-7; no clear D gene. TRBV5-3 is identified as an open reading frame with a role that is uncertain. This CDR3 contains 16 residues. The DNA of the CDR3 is TGTGCCAGCAGCTTGCCCGCGGCCGGGCCTGGCTACGAGCAGTACTTC. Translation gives CASSLPAAGPGYEQYF.

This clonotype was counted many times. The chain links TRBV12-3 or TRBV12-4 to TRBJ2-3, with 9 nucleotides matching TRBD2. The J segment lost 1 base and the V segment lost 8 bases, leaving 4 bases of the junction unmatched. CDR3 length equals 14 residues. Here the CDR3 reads CASDQREGTDTQYF. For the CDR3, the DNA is TGTGCCAGCGACCAGCGGGAGGGCACAGATACGCAGTATTTT.

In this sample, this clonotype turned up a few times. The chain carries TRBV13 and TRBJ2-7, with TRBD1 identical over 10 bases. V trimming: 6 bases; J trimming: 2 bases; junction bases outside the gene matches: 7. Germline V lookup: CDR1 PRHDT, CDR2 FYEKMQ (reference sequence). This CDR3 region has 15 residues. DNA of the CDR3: TGTGCCAGCAGAAAGGACAGGGGGACGACCTACGAGCAGTACTTC. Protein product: CASRKDRGTTYEQYF.

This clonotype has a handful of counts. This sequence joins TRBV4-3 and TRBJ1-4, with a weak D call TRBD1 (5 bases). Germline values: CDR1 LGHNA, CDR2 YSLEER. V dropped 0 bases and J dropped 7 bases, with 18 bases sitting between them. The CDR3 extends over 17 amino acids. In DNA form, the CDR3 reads TGCGCCAGCAGCCAAGAACCCGGGGGGACTGTACGTGAAAAACTGTTTTTT. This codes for CASSQEPGGTVREKLFF.

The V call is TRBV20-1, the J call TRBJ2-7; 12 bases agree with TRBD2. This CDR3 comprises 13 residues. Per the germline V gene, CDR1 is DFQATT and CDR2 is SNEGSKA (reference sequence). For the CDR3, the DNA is TGCAGCCAAGGACTAGCGGGAAGTTACGAGCAGTACTTC. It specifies CSQGLAGSYEQYF.

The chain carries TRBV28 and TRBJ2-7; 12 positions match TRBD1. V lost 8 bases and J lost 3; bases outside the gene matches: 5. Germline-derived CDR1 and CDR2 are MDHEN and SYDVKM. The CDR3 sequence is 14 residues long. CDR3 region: CASCGTGGNYEQYF. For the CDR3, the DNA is TGTGCCAGCTGTGGGACAGGGGGCAACTACGAGCAGTACTTC.

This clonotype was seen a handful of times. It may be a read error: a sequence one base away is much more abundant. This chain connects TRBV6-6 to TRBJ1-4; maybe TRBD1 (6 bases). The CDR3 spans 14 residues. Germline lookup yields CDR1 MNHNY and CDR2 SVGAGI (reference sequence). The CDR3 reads CASSEDRTNEKLSF. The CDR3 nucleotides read TGTGCCAGCAGCGAAGACAGGACGAATGAAAAACTGTCTTTT.

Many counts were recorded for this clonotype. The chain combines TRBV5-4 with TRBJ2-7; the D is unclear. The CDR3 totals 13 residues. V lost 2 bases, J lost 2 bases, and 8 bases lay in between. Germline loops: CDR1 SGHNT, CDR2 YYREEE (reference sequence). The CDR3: CASSFAGAYEQYF. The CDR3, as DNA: TGTGCCAGCAGCTTTGCAGGAGCCTACGAGCAGTACTTC.

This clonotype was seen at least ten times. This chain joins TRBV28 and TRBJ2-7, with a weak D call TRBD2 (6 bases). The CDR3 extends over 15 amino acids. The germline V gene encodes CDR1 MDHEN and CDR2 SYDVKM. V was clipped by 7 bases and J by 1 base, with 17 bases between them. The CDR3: CASTPLHGGSYEQYF. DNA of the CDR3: TGTGCCAGCACCCCCCTTCATGGGGGGTCCTACGAGCAGTACTTC.

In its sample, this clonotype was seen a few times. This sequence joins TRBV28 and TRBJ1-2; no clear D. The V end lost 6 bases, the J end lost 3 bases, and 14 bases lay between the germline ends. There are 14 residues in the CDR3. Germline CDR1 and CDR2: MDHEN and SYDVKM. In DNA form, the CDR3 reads TGTGCCAGCAGGTCCTGGGCCCGGGACTATGGCTACACCTTC. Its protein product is CASRSWARDYGYTF.